Shown below are 15 T cell receptor beta chains from a single sample sequenced in a study of read filtering for tumor transcriptome and immune sequencing. Molecular barcoded adaptors covering alpha/delta and beta/gamma chains were used on approximately 400 ng RNA. From the reads, TCRdb called clonotypes with MiXCR, one entry per CDR3 protein. The data hold 30,000 to 45,000 distinct CDR3 sequences, with approximately 15% observed a single time. The specimen sequenced was a population of CD138-negative cells sorted from bone marrow. The receptors were gathered from a donor aged 40 or older with multiple myeloma.

The chain couples TRBV11-2 to TRBJ2-3; 9 positions match TRBD2. The CDR3 covers 15 residues. With 5 bases clipped from V and 0 bases from J, the junction kept 3 bases outside the gene matches. Germline CDR1 reads SGHAT; CDR2 reads FQNNGV. DNA for the CDR3: TGTGCCAGCAGCCCGACTAGCGGTAGCACAGATACGCAGTATTTT. Its translation: CASSPTSGSTDTQYF.

This clonotype was detected many times. This chain uses TRBV20-1 with TRBJ2-1; TRBD2 matches 9 bases. After removal of 6 bases from V and 1 base from J, the junction contained 16 bases not matched to a gene. This CDR3 comprises 18 residues. Germline V gene lookup returns CDR1 DFQATT and CDR2 SNEGSKA (reference sequence). CDR3 loop: CSAKSKAGGSFSYNEQFF. The CDR3 DNA is TGCAGTGCCAAATCAAAAGCGGGAGGTTCCTTTTCCTACAATGAGCAGTTCTTC.

This clonotype was counted only a few times. The rearrangement joins TRBV20-1 to TRBJ2-3; 11 bases fit TRBD2. Germline CDR1 reads DFQATT; CDR2 reads SNEGSKA (reference sequence). With V trimmed by 6 bases and J by 2 bases, 10 bases remained unmatched. CDR3 size: 16 residues. The CDR3, as DNA: TGCAGTGCCCGAGGGGTACTAGCGGGGGTCACAGATACGCAGTATTTT. Translating it yields CSARGVLAGVTDTQYF.

To note about this clonotype: A read error may produce the germline difference seen at one junction end. The V gene is TRBV7-2, the J gene TRBJ2-1; TRBD1 agrees at 10 bases. There are 15 residues in the CDR3. Germline V gives CDR1 SGHTA, CDR2 FQGNSA. The CDR3 loop reads CASSLDRGVHNEKFF. The CDR3 bases are TGTGCCAGCAGCTTGGACAGGGGGGTCCACAATGAGAAGTTCTTC.

V and J are TRBV28 and TRBJ2-3, with D uncertain. The CDR3 spans 14 residues. From germline, CDR1 is MDHEN and CDR2 SYDVKM. The V end was cut by 3 bases, the J end by 4 bases, with 11 bases between. The CDR3 sequence is CASSFWASSDTQYF. CDR3 in DNA: TGTGCCAGCAGTTTCTGGGCCTCCTCAGATACGCAGTATTTT.

This clonotype was picked up many times. CDR3 sequence reads: CASRTVDTDTQYF. CDR3 coding DNA: TGCGCCAGCAGAACAGTTGACACAGATACGCAGTATTTT. The chain joins TRBV5-1 to TRBJ2-3; D gene unclear. This CDR3 is 13 amino acids long. Germline V CDR1 and CDR2: SGHRS, YFSETQ. The V and J ends lost 5 bases and 2 bases respectively, with 9 bases between them.

Comments on this clonotype: Since a far larger clone is one base different, this is likely a read error. The chain uses TRBV13 and TRBJ2-5, with D possibly TRBD2 on 6 matching bases. The DNA end lines up better with TRBJ2-1; the J call may be wrong. In germline, CDR1 is PRHDT, CDR2 FYEKMQ (reference sequence). CDR3 length: 16 residues. DNA of the CDR3: TGTGCCAGCAGCCCGAGGCCTCCGGGACTGGGGAGTGAGCAGTTCTTC. Residues: CASSPRPPGLGSEQFF.

This clonotype was seen ten or more times. This chain joins TRBV15 and TRBJ1-1, with TRBD1 as a possible D gene (6 bases). The V gene's germline CDR1 is LNHNV and CDR2 YYDKDF (reference sequence). Trimming took off 6 bases at V and 0 bases at J, with 14 bases between the two ends. The CDR3 is made up of 15 amino acids. The CDR3: CATREGGRVNTEAFF. CDR3 DNA sequence: TGTGCCACCAGAGAAGGGGGAAGGGTGAACACTGAAGCTTTCTTT. Using reference TRBV15 and TRBJ1-1 for the parts outside the CDR3, the full variable domain is DAMVIQNPRYQVTQFGKPVTLSCSQTLNHNVMYWYQQKSSQAPKLLFHYYDKDFNNEADTPDNFQSRRPNTSFCFLDIRSPGLGDTAMYLCATREGGRVNTEAFFGQGTRLTVV.

This clonotype was observed at least ten times. The V gene is TRBV27, the J gene TRBJ1-6; no reliable D call. Germline-derived CDR1 and CDR2 are MNHEY and SMNVEV (reference sequence). Trimming left V 3 bases short and J 2 bases short, with 8 bases between. CDR3 length: 15 amino acids. The CDR3 loop reads CASSFRVTYNSPLHF. Here the CDR3 DNA reads TGTGCCAGCAGTTTTCGGGTGACCTATAATTCACCCCTCCACTTT.

This clonotype was detected ten times or more. The chain is built from TRBV6-2 or TRBV6-3 and TRBJ2-7; D tentatively reads TRBD1 or TRBD2 (6 bases each). The CDR3 has 14 residues. CDR1 is MNHEY, CDR2 SVGEGT, per germline. V was shortened by 6 bases and J by 1 base, with 13 bases between the two germline ends. The CDR3 sequence is CASSQIGGSYEQYF. CDR3 DNA: TGTGCCAGCAGCCAAATAGGGGGGTCCTACGAGCAGTACTTC.

On this clonotype: With a much larger clone just one base away, this may be a read error. This chain connects TRBV5-1 to TRBJ2-3; TRBD2 matches 8 bases. Per the germline V gene, CDR1 is SGHRS and CDR2 is YFSETQ. The CDR3 is 15 residues long. The CDR3 loop is CASSLAGALTGTQYF. The CDR3 bases are TGCGCCAGCAGCTTAGCGGGGGCCCTGACAGGTACGCAGTATTTT.

The chain joins TRBV12-3 or TRBV12-4 to TRBJ2-7, with TRBD1 as a possible D gene (6 bases). The CDR3 runs to 15 residues. V lost 4 bases to trimming and J lost 2 bases, with 15 bases between them. CDR3 amino acids: CASSSSRDITYEQYF. The CDR3 DNA follows: TGTGCCAGCAGTTCAAGCAGGGACATCACCTACGAGCAGTACTTC.

This clonotype occurred many times. Compared with germline, one end of the junction differs, possibly owing to a read error. The chain carries TRBV12-3 or TRBV12-4 and TRBJ1-1; tentative D call: TRBD1 (5 bases). The CDR3 consists of 14 residues. The DNA of the CDR3 is TGTGCCAGCAGTTTGGGGGTAGGATCCACTGAAACTTTCTTT. It codes for CASSLGVGSTETFF.

This clonotype counts as medium-sized. The rearrangement uses TRBV29-1 and TRBJ1-1; D possibly corresponds to TRBD1 (6 bases). CDR3 size: 13 residues. Deletions cut 7 bases from V and 3 bases from J, with 15 bases between. The germline gives CDR1 SQVTM, CDR2 ANQGSEA. The CDR3 sequence: CSAVQGWDTEAFF. The CDR3, as DNA: TGCAGCGCCGTACAGGGCTGGGACACTGAAGCTTTCTTT.

This clonotype was counted many times. This chain uses TRBV5-1 with TRBJ1-1; no firm D call. V shed 3 bases and J shed 5 bases, with 11 bases lying between them. Germline V lookup: CDR1 SGHRS, CDR2 YFSETQ. The CDR3 covers 13 residues. This CDR3 is CASSSDPKTEAFF. CDR3 bases: TGCGCCAGCAGCTCGGACCCAAAGACTGAAGCTTTCTTT. Full variable domain (missing parts from reference TRBV5-1 and TRBJ1-1): KAGVTQTPRYLIKTRGQQVTLSCSPISGHRSVSWYQQTPGQGLQFLFEYFSETQRNKGNFPGRFSGRQFSNSRSEMNVSTLELGDSALYLCASSSDPKTEAFFGQGTRLTVV.